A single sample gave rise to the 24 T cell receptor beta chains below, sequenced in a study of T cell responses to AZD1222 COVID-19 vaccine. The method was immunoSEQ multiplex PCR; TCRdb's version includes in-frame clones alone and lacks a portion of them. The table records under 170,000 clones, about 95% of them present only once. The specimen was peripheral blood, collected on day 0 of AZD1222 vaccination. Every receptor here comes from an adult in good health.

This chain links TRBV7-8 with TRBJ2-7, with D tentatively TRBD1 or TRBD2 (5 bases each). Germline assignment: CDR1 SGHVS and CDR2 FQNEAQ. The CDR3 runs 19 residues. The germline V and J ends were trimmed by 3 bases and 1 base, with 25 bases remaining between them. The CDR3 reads CASSFLPLPTAGTSYEQYV. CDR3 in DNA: TGTGCCAGCAGCTTCCTACCGTTGCCCACGGCAGGGACGTCCTACGAGCAGTACGTC.

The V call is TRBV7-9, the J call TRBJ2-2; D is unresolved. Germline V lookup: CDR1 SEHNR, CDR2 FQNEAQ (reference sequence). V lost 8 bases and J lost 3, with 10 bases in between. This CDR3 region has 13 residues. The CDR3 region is CASLSWDTGELFF. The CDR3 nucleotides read TGTGCCAGCCTTTCCTGGGACACCGGGGAGCTGTTTTTT.

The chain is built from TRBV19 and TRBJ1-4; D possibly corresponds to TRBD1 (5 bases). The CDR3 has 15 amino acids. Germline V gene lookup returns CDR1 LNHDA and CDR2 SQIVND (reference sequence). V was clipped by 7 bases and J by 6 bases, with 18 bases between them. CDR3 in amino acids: CASTGDRQYDEKLFF. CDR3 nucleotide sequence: TGTGCCAGTACCGGGGACCGCCAGTATGATGAAAAACTGTTTTTT.

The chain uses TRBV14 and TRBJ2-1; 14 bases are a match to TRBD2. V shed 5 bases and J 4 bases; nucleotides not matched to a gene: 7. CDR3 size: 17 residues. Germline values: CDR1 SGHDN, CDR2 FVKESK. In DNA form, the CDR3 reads TGTGCCAGCAGCTTAAGACTAGCGGGAGGGAAGTACAATGAGCAGTTCTTC. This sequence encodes CASSLRLAGGKYNEQFF.

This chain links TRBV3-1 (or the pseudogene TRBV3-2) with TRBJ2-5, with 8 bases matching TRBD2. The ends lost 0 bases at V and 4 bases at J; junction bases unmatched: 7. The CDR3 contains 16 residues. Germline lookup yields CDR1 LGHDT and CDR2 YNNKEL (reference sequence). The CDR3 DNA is TGTGCCAGCAGCCAAGATATGGGGACTAGGCGAGAGACCCAGTACTTC. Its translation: CASSQDMGTRRETQYF.

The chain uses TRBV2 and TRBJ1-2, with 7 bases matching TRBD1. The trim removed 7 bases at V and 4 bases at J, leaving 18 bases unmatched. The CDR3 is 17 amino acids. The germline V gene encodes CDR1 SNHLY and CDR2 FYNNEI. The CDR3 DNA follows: TGTGCCAGCACCCCCAACCCCCGACAGGGCGAGAGCTATGGCTACACCTTC. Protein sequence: CASTPNPRQGESYGYTF.

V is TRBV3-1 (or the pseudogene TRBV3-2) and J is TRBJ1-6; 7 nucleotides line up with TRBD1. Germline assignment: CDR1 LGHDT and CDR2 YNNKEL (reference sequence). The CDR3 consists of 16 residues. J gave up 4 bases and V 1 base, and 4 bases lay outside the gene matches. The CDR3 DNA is TGTGCCAGCAGCCAAGCCGGGACAGTTTATAATTCACCCCTCCACTTT. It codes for CASSQAGTVYNSPLHF.

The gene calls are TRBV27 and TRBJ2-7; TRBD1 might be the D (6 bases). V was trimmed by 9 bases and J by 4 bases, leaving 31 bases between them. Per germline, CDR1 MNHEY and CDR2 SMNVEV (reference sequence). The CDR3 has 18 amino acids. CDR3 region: CARLQFHFPTGLGYEQYV. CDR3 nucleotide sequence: TGTGCCAGACTGCAGTTCCACTTTCCTACAGGGCTCGGGTACGAGCAGTACGTC.

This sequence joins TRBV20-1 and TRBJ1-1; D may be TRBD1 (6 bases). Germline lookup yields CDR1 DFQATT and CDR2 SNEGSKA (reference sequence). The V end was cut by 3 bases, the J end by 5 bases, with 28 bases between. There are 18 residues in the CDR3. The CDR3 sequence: CSASLSAGSSRGWTEAFF. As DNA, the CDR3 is TGCAGTGCTAGTCTCTCGGCAGGATCTTCAAGGGGGTGGACTGAAGCTTTCTTT.

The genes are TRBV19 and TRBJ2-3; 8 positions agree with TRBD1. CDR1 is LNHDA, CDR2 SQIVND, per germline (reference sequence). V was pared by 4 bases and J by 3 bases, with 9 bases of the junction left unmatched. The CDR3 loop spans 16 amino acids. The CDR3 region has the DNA TGTGCCAGTAGTAACCCCAGACAGGGGAGTACAGATACGCAGTATTTT. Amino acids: CASSNPRQGSTDTQYF.

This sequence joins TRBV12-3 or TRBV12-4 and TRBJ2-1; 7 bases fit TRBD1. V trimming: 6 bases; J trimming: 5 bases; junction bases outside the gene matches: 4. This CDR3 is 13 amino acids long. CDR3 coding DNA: TGTGCCAGCAGAAACAGGGGAGACAATGAGCAGTTCTTC. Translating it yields CASRNRGDNEQFF.

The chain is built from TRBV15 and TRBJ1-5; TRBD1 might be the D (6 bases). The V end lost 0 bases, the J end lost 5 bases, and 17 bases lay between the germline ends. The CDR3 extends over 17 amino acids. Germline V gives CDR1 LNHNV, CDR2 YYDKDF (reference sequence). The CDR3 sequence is CATSRDLRGKGDQPQHF. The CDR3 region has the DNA TGTGCCACCAGCAGAGATCTGCGGGGGAAGGGGGATCAGCCCCAGCATTTT.

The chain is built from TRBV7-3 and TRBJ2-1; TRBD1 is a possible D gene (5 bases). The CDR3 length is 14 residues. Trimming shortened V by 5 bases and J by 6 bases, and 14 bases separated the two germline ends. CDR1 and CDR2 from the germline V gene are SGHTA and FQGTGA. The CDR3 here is CASSLQGNANEQFF. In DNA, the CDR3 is TGTGCCAGCAGCCTGCAGGGAAACGCCAATGAGCAGTTCTTC.

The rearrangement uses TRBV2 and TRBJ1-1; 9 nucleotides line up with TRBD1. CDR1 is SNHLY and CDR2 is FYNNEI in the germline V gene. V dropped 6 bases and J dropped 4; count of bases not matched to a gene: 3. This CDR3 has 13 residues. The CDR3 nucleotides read TGTGCCAGCAGGGGACAGGGAAGCACTGAAGCTTTCTTT. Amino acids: CASRGQGSTEAFF.

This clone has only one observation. CDR3 in DNA: TGTGCCAGCAGACAGGGGGTAGAGACCCAGTACTTC. Its protein product is CASRQGVETQYF. The chain couples TRBV3-1 (or the pseudogene TRBV3-2) to TRBJ2-5, with 8 bases lining up with TRBD1. CDR1 LGHDT and CDR2 YNNKEL come from the germline V gene (reference sequence). The CDR3 is 12 amino acids. The trim removed 6 bases at V and 4 bases at J, leaving 1 base unmatched.

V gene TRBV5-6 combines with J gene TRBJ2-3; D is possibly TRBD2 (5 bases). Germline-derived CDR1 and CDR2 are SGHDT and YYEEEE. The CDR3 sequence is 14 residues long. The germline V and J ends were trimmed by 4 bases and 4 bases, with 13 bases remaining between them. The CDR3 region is CASSRAPGADTQYF. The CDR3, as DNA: TGTGCCAGCAGCCGGGCCCCCGGGGCAGATACGCAGTATTTT. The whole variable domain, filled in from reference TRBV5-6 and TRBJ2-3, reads DAGVTQSPTHLIKTRGQQVTLRCSPKSGHDTVSWYQQALGQGPQFIFQYYEEEERQRGNFPDRFSGHQFPNYSSELNVNALLLGDSALYLCASSRAPGADTQYFGPGTRLTVL.

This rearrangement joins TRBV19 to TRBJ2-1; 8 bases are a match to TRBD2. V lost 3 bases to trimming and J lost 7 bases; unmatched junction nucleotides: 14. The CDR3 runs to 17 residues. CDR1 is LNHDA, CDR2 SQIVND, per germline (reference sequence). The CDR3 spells CASSMVLAGRGVNEQFF. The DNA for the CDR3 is TGTGCCAGTAGTATGGTTTTAGCGGGAAGGGGGGTGAATGAGCAGTTCTTC.

CDR3 sequence reads: CASSPGWAAGTSTDTQYF. The DNA for the CDR3 is TGTGCCAGCAGCCCCGGGTGGGCAGCCGGGACTAGCACAGATACGCAGTATTTT. The rearrangement links TRBV5-8 to TRBJ2-3, with D perhaps TRBD2 (6 bases). CDR3 size: 18 residues. V lost 4 bases and J 0 bases, leaving 21 bases between the germline ends. Germline CDR1 reads SGHTS; CDR2 reads YDEGEE.

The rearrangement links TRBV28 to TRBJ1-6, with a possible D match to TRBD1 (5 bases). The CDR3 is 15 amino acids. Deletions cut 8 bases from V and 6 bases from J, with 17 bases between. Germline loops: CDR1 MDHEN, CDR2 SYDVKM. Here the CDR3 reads CASWAGNRGNSPLHF. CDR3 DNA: TGTGCCAGCTGGGCAGGGAATAGAGGTAATTCACCCCTCCACTTT.

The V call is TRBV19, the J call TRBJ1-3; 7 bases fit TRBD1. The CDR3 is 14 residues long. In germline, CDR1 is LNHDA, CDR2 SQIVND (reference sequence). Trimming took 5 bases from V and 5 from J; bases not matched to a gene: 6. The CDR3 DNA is TGTGCCAGTAGTCCAACAGGGGCCCGAAACACCATATATTTT. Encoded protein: CASSPTGARNTIYF.

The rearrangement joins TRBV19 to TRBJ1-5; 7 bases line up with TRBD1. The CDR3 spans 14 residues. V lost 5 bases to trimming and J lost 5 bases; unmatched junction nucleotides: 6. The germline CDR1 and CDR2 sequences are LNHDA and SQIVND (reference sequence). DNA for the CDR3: TGTGCCAGTAGTTCGACAGGGACAGATCAGCCCCAGCATTTT. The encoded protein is CASSSTGTDQPQHF.

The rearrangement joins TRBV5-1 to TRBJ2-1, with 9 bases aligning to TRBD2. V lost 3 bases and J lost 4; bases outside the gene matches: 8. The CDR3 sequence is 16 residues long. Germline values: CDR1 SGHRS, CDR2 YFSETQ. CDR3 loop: CASSSWPSGGYNEQFF. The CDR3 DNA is TGCGCCAGCAGCTCGTGGCCCAGCGGGGGGTACAATGAGCAGTTCTTC. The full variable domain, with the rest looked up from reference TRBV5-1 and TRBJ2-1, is KAGVTQTPRYLIKTRGQQVTLSCSPISGHRSVSWYQQTPGQGLQFLFEYFSETQRNKGNFPGRFSGRQFSNSRSEMNVSTLELGDSALYLCASSSWPSGGYNEQFFGPGTRLTVL.

This CDR3 is CASSLGPQGTEAFF. The CDR3 nucleotides are TGTGCCAGCAGCTTAGGGCCACAGGGCACTGAAGCTTTCTTT. V gene TRBV7-2 combines with J gene TRBJ1-1; tentatively, D is TRBD1 (6 bases). CDR1 and CDR2 from the germline V gene are SGHTA and FQGNSA. The CDR3 is made up of 14 amino acids. V was clipped by 1 base and J by 4 bases, with 10 bases between them. Full variable domain (outside the CDR3, taken from reference TRBV7-2 and TRBJ1-1): GAGVSQSPSNKVTEKGKDVELRCDPISGHTALYWYRQSLGQGLEFLIYFQGNSAPDKSGLPSDRFSAERTGGSVSTLTIQRTQQEDSAVYLCASSLGPQGTEAFFGQGTRLTVV.

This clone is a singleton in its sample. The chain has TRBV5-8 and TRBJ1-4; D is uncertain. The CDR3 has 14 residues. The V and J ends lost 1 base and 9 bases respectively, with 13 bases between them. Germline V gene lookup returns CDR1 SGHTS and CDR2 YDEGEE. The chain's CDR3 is CASSLILARQKLFF. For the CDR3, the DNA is TGTGCCAGCAGCTTGATATTAGCAAGACAAAAACTGTTTTTT. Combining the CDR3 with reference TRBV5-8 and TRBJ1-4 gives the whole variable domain EAGVTQSPTHLIKTRGQQATLRCSPISGHTSVYWYQQALGLGLQFLLWYDEGEERNRGNFPPRFSGRQFPNYSSELNVNALELEDSALYLCASSLILARQKLFFGSGTQLSVL.